The rows below give T cell receptor beta chains drawn from one sample of a study of beta chain features in type 1 diabetes. Produced via immunoSEQ multiplex PCR; TCRdb's table is partial and in-frame only. The sample holds approximately 260,000 clones, about 23% seen once. The sequencing sample was made of naive CD4+ T cells from blood. These receptors were taken from a woman aged 25 to 39 with type 1 diabetes. Each CDR3 is given with its conserved first and last residue. The order of the fields is J gene, V gene, D gene, clone size, CDR3 DNA, CDR3 protein. D genes are given only for firm matches. Size is stated for part of the rows, as once, few or many counts, or as a class when the clone is expanded.

TRBJ2-3,TRBV9,-,-,TGTGCCAGCAGCGAGACGGGAACAGATACGCAGTATTTT,CASSETGTDTQYF
TRBJ1-2,TRBV4-1,-,-,TGCGCCAGCAGCCAACCCCCCCAGGGAAGCTATGGCTACACCTTC,CASSQPPQGSYGYTF
TRBJ2-1,TRBV6-1,TRBD2,-,TGTGCCAGCAGTGGGCTAGCGGGAGTAGGGGGGAGCGATGAGCAGTTCTTC,CASSGLAGVGGSDEQFF
TRBJ1-2,TRBV5-1,TRBD1,few,TGCGCCAGCAGCCCCTCGACAGGGAGAGGCTACACCTTC,CASSPSTGRGYTF
TRBJ1-2,TRBV19,-,-,TGTGCCAGTAGTATAGATCTCAGGGCCAATGGCTACACCTTC,CASSIDLRANGYTF
TRBJ2-1,TRBV7-2,-,-,TGTGCCAGCAGCGACTACAGTGTTGAGCAGTTCTTC,CASSDYSVEQFF
TRBJ2-3,TRBV5-1,TRBD2,few,TGCGCCAGCAGCTCGGGACTAGTTTCAGATACGCAGTATTTT,CASSSGLVSDTQYF
TRBJ1-1,TRBV29-1,-,few,TGCAGCGTCTGCCTTGGGCAATCGAACACTGAAGCTTTCTTT,CSVCLGQSNTEAFF
TRBJ1-1,TRBV18,TRBD1,few,TGTGCCAGCTCACTCATGTCCGGGACAGGGGGCGAGGCGGTTAGCACTGAAGCTTTCTTT,CASSLMSGTGGEAVSTEAFF
TRBJ1-1,TRBV5-1,-,few,TGCGCCAGCAGCTTGGGACGAGGTACTGAAGCTTTCTTT,CASSLGRGTEAFF
TRBJ1-1,TRBV27,TRBD1,few,TGTGCCAGCAGTTTTCGAGGGGGCTGGACTGAAGCTTTCTTT,CASSFRGGWTEAFF
TRBJ2-3,TRBV18,TRBD1,few,TGTGCCAGCTCACAACAGGGGGCGTTCACAGATACGCAGTATTTT,CASSQQGAFTDTQYF
TRBJ2-5,TRBV30,TRBD2,few,TGTGCCTGGAGTGTCGGGGCGGGAGTACAAGAGACCCAGTACTTC,CAWSVGAGVQETQYF
TRBJ2-1,TRBV2,TRBD1,-,TGTGCCAGCAGCAACCGGGACAGGGGGCGAGATGAGCAGTTCTTC,CASSNRDRGRDEQFF
TRBJ2-1,TRBV28,-,-,TGTGCCAGCAGCCGCAATGAGCAGTTCTTC,CASSRNEQFF
TRBJ1-5,TRBV18,TRBD1,few,TGTGCCAGCTCACCACCCTCGACAGGGAGCGGCAATCAGCCCCAGCATTTT,CASSPPSTGSGNQPQHF
TRBJ2-7,TRBV4-1,-,few,TGCGCCAGCAGCCAAGGGCAGGGCCCCTCCTACGAGCAGTACTTC,CASSQGQGPSYEQYF
TRBJ2-7,TRBV9,TRBD2,few,TGTGCCAGCAGCGTAGACACTAGCGGAGCCTACGAGCAGTACTTC,CASSVDTSGAYEQYF
TRBJ2-1,TRBV10-2,-,few,TGCGCCAGCAGGGCAGCGGTCAGCTCCTACAATGAGCAGTTCTTC,CASRAAVSSYNEQFF
TRBJ2-2,TRBV29-1,TRBD2,few,TGCAGCGTTGCTCAGGGAGGGGTCGGGGAGCTGTTTTTT,CSVAQGGVGELFF
TRBJ1-5,TRBV27,TRBD1,few,TGTGCCAGCACCCGGACAGGGGATGGGAATCAGCCCCAGCATTTT,CASTRTGDGNQPQHF
TRBJ2-1,TRBV10-3,-,-,TGTGCCATCAGTGATAGTGGGGGCTATGAGCAGTTCTTC,CAISDSGGYEQFF
TRBJ1-2,TRBV9,TRBD1,-,TGTGCCAGCAGCCCTTGGACAGGGAGCGGCTACACCTTC,CASSPWTGSGYTF
TRBJ2-1,TRBV15,TRBD1,-,TGTGCCACCAGCAGGGACAGGGGTGAGGAGCAGTTCTTC,CATSRDRGEEQFF
TRBJ2-3,TRBV29-1,TRBD2,-,TGCAGCGTTTCCCCTTCTCTAGCGGGAGTCGCAGATACGCAGTATTTT,CSVSPSLAGVADTQYF
TRBJ2-7,TRBV6-5,TRBD2,-,TGTGCCAGCAGAGCTAGCGGGAGGTATGGCTACGAGCAGTACTTC,CASRASGRYGYEQYF
TRBJ2-1,TRBV5-4,-,-,TGTGCCAGCAGCTTGGGTCAGGGGCTGGTCAATGAGCAGTTCTTC,CASSLGQGLVNEQFF
TRBJ1-2,TRBV30,TRBD1,few,TGTGCCTGGATACGCGGGGGGACAGGGTCTGGGTATGGCTACACCTTC,CAWIRGGTGSGYGYTF
TRBJ1-1,TRBV19,-,-,TGTGCCAGTAGTCCCCAGACAGGTGAAGCTTTCTTT,CASSPQTGEAFF
TRBJ2-1,TRBV5-1,-,-,TGCGCCAGCAGATTTGGCCAGGGCGGAAGCTCCTACAATGAGCAGTTCTTC,CASRFGQGGSSYNEQFF
TRBJ2-1,TRBV2,TRBD2,-,TGTGCCAGCCGCGGACTAGGAGGGAATGAGCAGTTCTTC,CASRGLGGNEQFF
TRBJ2-4,TRBV27,TRBD1,-,TGTGCCAGCAGTAAGCAGGGGGCGACCAAAAACATTCAGTACTTC,CASSKQGATKNIQYF
TRBJ1-5,TRBV30,-,few,TGTGCCTGGAGTGTACAGGATAATCAGCCCCAGCATTTT,CAWSVQDNQPQHF
TRBJ1-1,TRBV15,-,-,TGTGCCACCAGCAGAGATATGGAGGCTGAAGCTTTCTTT,CATSRDMEAEAFF
TRBJ1-2,TRBV15,TRBD1,-,TGTGCCACCAGCACCAGGACAGGGGGCGACTATGGCTACACCTTC,CATSTRTGGDYGYTF
TRBJ1-2,TRBV29-1,TRBD1,few,TGCAGCGTACGACCGGGACAGGGGTACTATGGCTACACCTTC,CSVRPGQGYYGYTF
TRBJ2-5,TRBV29-1,-,-,TGCAGCGTTGGGGGGCAGAAAGAGACCCAGTACTTC,CSVGGQKETQYF
TRBJ2-2,TRBV29-1,TRBD2,few,TGCAGCTTCAGCGGGAGTAATACCGGGGAGCTGTTTTTT,CSFSGSNTGELFF
TRBJ1-1,TRBV7-9,-,-,TGTGCCAGCAGACTTACCAGGACAGCGATTATGAACACTGAAGCTTTCTTT,CASRLTRTAIMNTEAFF
TRBJ2-2,TRBV6-5,-,-,TGTGCCAGCACCCGGGACAGACTAGACACCGGGGAGCTGTTTTTT,CASTRDRLDTGELFF
TRBJ1-5,TRBV19,-,few,TGTGCCAGTAGTATAGGCGGCCGCGATCAGCCCCAGCATTTT,CASSIGGRDQPQHF
TRBJ2-1,TRBV4-2,TRBD2,few,TGTGCCAGCAGCCGGCTAGCGGGGAACAATGAGCAGTTCTTC,CASSRLAGNNEQFF
TRBJ2-1,TRBV19,TRBD2,-,TGTGCCAGTAGGGGTCGCCTAGCGGGATACAATGAGCAGTTCTTC,CASRGRLAGYNEQFF
TRBJ1-5,TRBV2,-,few,TGTGCCAGCAGTGAGGTTCACCCGCGGCCCCAGCATTTT,CASSEVHPRPQHF
TRBJ1-1,TRBV29-1,-,-,TGCAGCGTTGCTCGGGGGGACACTGAAGCTTTCTTT,CSVARGDTEAFF
TRBJ1-2,TRBV9,TRBD1,-,TGTGCCAGCAGCGTAGGACCAGGGGGCCGTGGTGGCTACACCTTC,CASSVGPGGRGGYTF
TRBJ1-5,TRBV30,-,-,TGTGCCTGGAGTGTAGGCGGGGGAGGGGGCAATCAGCCCCAGCATTTT,CAWSVGGGGGNQPQHF
TRBJ1-2,TRBV4-2,-,-,TGTGCCAGCAAGCGGGACCACCAGGGCTTAGACTATGGCTACACCTTC,CASKRDHQGLDYGYTF
TRBJ1-1,TRBV30,TRBD1,-,TGTGCCTGGAGTGGGGTCGAGACAGGGACAGCTTTCTTT,CAWSGVETGTAFF
TRBJ2-7,TRBV4-1,-,-,TGCGCCAGCGGGGGGGCGGCCACGAGCTCCTACGAGCAGTACTTC,CASGGAATSSYEQYF
TRBJ2-4,TRBV28,-,once,TGTGCCAGCAGTTCTCGGACAAGGGGTTACTTC,CASSSRTRGYF
TRBJ2-5,TRBV11-1,-,-,TGTGCCAGCAGCTTTCTAGAGCAAGAGACCCAGTACTTC,CASSFLEQETQYF
TRBJ2-1,TRBV28,TRBD1,few,TGTGCCAGCAGTTCCGGGACAGGGTCCTACAATGAGCAGTTCTTC,CASSSGTGSYNEQFF
TRBJ1-5,TRBV28,TRBD1,few,TGTGCCAGCAGCCCGGACAGGTCCTCCCAGCATTTT,CASSPDRSSQHF
TRBJ2-7,TRBV15,-,-,TGTGCCACCAGCAGGAGGGGGGGCTACGAGCAGTACTTC,CATSRRGGYEQYF
TRBJ1-2,TRBV4-2,TRBD1,few,TGTGCCAGCAGCACCCGTCTGGGACAGAACTATGGCTACACCTTC,CASSTRLGQNYGYTF
TRBJ1-1,TRBV15,-,-,TGTGCCACCAGCAGAGATTACACGAACACTGAAGCTTTCTTT,CATSRDYTNTEAFF
TRBJ2-7,TRBV2,TRBD1,-,TGTGCCAGCAAGCAGGACAGGGACGAGCAGTACTTC,CASKQDRDEQYF
TRBJ2-1,TRBV10-3,TRBD2,-,TGTGCCACCACGGGACTAGCGGTCTACAATGAGCAGTTCTTC,CATTGLAVYNEQFF